The 26 T cell receptor beta chains given below trace back to one sample, sequenced in a study of T cell responses to AZD1222 COVID-19 vaccine. Data came from immunoSEQ multiplex PCR; TCRdb stores just in-frame clones and leaves some out. This repertoire shows under 90,000 clones, 80% to 90% found once; its top ten account for 8.5% to 12%. This specimen was peripheral blood, taken 28 days after the second AZD1222 dose. Receptor source: an adult who received the AZD1222 COVID-19 vaccine.

The chain combines TRBV5-6 with TRBJ1-3; no reliable D call. Trimming cost V 4 bases and J 2 bases, with 7 bases left between them. Germline V gene data show CDR1 as SGHDT and CDR2 as YYEEEE. The CDR3 is 13 amino acids. CDR3 residues: CASSTRAGNTIYF. The CDR3 DNA sequence: TGTGCCAGCAGCACGAGGGCTGGAAACACCATATATTTT.

J is TRBJ2-1 and V is TRBV5-5; D not resolved. Germline CDR1 reads SGHKS; CDR2 reads YYEKEE (reference sequence). CDR3 length: 13 amino acids. V shed 2 bases and J shed 5 bases, with 8 bases lying between them. The CDR3 loop is CASSFGPHNEQFF. In nucleotides, the CDR3 is TGTGCCAGCAGCTTCGGTCCCCACAATGAGCAGTTCTTC.

This chain links TRBV19 with TRBJ1-6, with 9 bases that match TRBD1. The V gene end was trimmed by 5 bases and the J gene end by 7 bases; junction bases not matched to a gene: 9. In germline, CDR1 is LNHDA, CDR2 SQIVND (reference sequence). The CDR3 is 16 amino acids. The CDR3 DNA sequence: TGTGCCAGTAGTGTTTTAGGGACAGGGACGAATTCACCCCTCCACTTT. Translated, it gives CASSVLGTGTNSPLHF. The entire variable domain, with the rest obtained from reference TRBV19 and TRBJ1-6, is as follows: DGGITQSPKYLFRKEGQNVTLSCEQNLNHDAMYWYRQDPGQGLRLIYYSQIVNDFQKGDIAEGYSVSREKKESFPLTVTSAQKNPTAFYLCASSVLGTGTNSPLHFGNGTRLTVT.

The chain links TRBV12-3 or TRBV12-4 to TRBJ2-7, with D unclear. This CDR3 spans 13 amino acids. Trimming took off 5 bases at V and 6 bases at J, with 14 bases between the two ends. This CDR3 reads CASSPELGTEQYF. CDR3 sequence (DNA): TGTGCCAGCAGTCCCGAACTTGGAACCGAGCAGTACTTC.

This clone occurred a few times. This rearrangement joins TRBV25-1 to TRBJ1-2; no clear D. Germline V gene sequence: CDR1 MGHDK, CDR2 SYGVNS. The CDR3 is 11 amino acids. The ends were cut back, 8 bases at V and 13 bases at J, with 17 bases in the middle. As DNA, the CDR3 is TGTGCCAGCGGTATGGGGTGGGCTCGCACCTTC. Protein: CASGMGWARTF.

The chain carries TRBV5-1 and TRBJ2-6; 9 bases align to TRBD2. Germline CDR1 reads SGHRS; CDR2 reads YFSETQ. With V trimmed by 3 bases and J by 4 bases, 29 bases remained unmatched. The CDR3 is 24 amino acids. The CDR3 DNA sequence: TGCGCCAGCAGCTCGGACCCTTGGTTCCCTGCCGGGGGAGCGGGGGGTGAAGGGGCCAACGTCCTGACTTTC. Its translation is CASSSDPWFPAGGAGGEGANVLTF.

The V call is TRBV4-1, the J call TRBJ2-2; the D is unclear. CDR1 and CDR2 from the germline V gene are MGHRA and YSYEKL. The CDR3 extends over 16 amino acids. Between the trimmed V and J ends, which lost 3 bases and 0 bases, there was a span of 11 bases. CDR3 nucleotide sequence: TGCGCCAGCAGCCACCCCGGAACCGCGAACACCGGGGAGCTGTTTTTT. This translates into CASSHPGTANTGELFF.

The chain recombines TRBV6-6 with TRBJ2-7; maybe TRBD2 (6 bases). Trimming stripped 0 bases from V and 6 bases from J, with 9 bases between. CDR1 and CDR2 (germline): MNHNY, SVGAGI (reference sequence). The CDR3 is made up of 13 amino acids. As DNA, the CDR3 is TGTGCCAGCAGTTACTCGATGGGGGGCGAGCAGTACTTC. Translation: CASSYSMGGEQYF.

In this sample, this clone turned up once. The chain uses TRBV2 and TRBJ2-7; 7 nucleotides line up with TRBD1. The ends lost 4 bases at V and 3 bases at J; junction bases unmatched: 3. Germline V CDR1 and CDR2: SNHLY, FYNNEI. CDR3 length: 13 amino acids. The CDR3 bases are TGTGCCAGCAGTGGACAGGGCCTCTACGAGCAGTACTTC. Translating it yields CASSGQGLYEQYF.

The chain has TRBV10-3 and TRBJ2-1; 9 bases align to TRBD1. The V gene end was trimmed by 0 bases and the J gene end by 8 bases; junction bases not matched to a gene: 8. Germline assignment: CDR1 ENHRY and CDR2 SYGVKD. This CDR3 region has 16 residues. CDR3 region: CAISESPGQGSDEQFF. The CDR3, as DNA: TGTGCCATCAGTGAGTCTCCGGGACAGGGTTCCGATGAGCAGTTCTTC.

The rearrangement links TRBV28 to TRBJ1-2, with TRBD1 identical over 8 bases. The CDR3 loop spans 15 amino acids. Trimming removed 8 bases from V and 5 bases from J; junction bases left unmatched: 13. CDR1 is MDHEN and CDR2 is SYDVKM in the germline V gene. CDR3 coding DNA: TGTGCCAGCCGAACCACTGGACAGGGATCTTATGGCTACACCTTC. Amino acid sequence: CASRTTGQGSYGYTF.

This chain links TRBV7-9 with TRBJ2-3; 7 positions match TRBD2. There are 17 residues in the CDR3. V shed 0 bases and J 1 base; nucleotides not matched to a gene: 7. Per the germline V gene, CDR1 is SEHNR and CDR2 is FQNEAQ (reference sequence). In DNA form, the CDR3 reads TGTGCCAGCAGCTTAGCGGGAGGGCGGACGGGCACAGATACGCAGTATTTT. Its protein product is CASSLAGGRTGTDTQYF.

The rearrangement links TRBV30 to TRBJ2-5; no clear D. The CDR3 contains 15 residues. Germline CDR1 reads GTSNPN; CDR2 reads SVGIG (reference sequence). V lost 0 bases and J 3 bases, leaving 14 bases between the germline ends. CDR3 protein: CAWSVAAPPKETQYF. In DNA form, the CDR3 reads TGTGCCTGGAGTGTGGCAGCCCCACCGAAAGAGACCCAGTACTTC.

V is TRBV2 and J is TRBJ1-2; D may be TRBD1 (5 bases). The V gene lost 6 bases and the J gene lost 0 bases, with 11 bases spanning the gap. Germline V gene sequence: CDR1 SNHLY, CDR2 FYNNEI. CDR3 length: 14 amino acids. DNA for the CDR3: TGTGCCAGCAGGGGGCTTGTAGCTAACTATGGCTACACCTTC. This encodes CASRGLVANYGYTF.

V and J are TRBV4-1 and TRBJ2-2; the match to TRBD2 covers 9 bases. V lost 5 bases and J lost 3; bases outside the gene matches: 7. This CDR3 is 16 amino acids long. The germline CDR1 and CDR2 sequences are MGHRA and YSYEKL. CDR3 DNA sequence: TGCGCCAGCAGCTATATAGCGGGGGCCGACACCGGGGAGCTGTTTTTT. Its translation is CASSYIAGADTGELFF.

V usage is TRBV6-5 and J usage is TRBJ1-4, with D maybe TRBD1 (5 bases). Trimming cost V 2 bases and J 5 bases, with 12 bases left between them. This CDR3 has 15 residues. Germline V gene data show CDR1 as MNHEY and CDR2 as SVGAGI. CDR3 sequence reads: CASSYQGSKNEKLFF. CDR3 sequence (DNA): TGTGCCAGCAGTTACCAGGGTAGTAAGAATGAAAAACTGTTTTTT.

The chain uses TRBV11-2 and TRBJ1-2; 8 bases map to TRBD1. This CDR3 is built from 15 residues. Germline values: CDR1 SGHAT, CDR2 FQNNGV. The V segment lost 6 bases and the J segment 3 bases; nucleotides outside the gene matches: 9. DNA of the CDR3: TGTGCCAGCAGATTCACAGGGGGAATCGACTATGGCTACACCTTC. It is translated as CASRFTGGIDYGYTF.

The chain's CDR3 is CASSVKSGSSPLHF. CDR3 nucleotides: TGTGCCAGCAGCGTAAAATCGGGTTCGTCACCCCTCCACTTT. The rearrangement joins TRBV9 to TRBJ1-6; no clear D. The germline V gene has CDR1 SGDLS and CDR2 YYNGEE. This CDR3 is built from 14 residues. V was clipped by 1 base and J by 10 bases, with 12 bases between them.

V and J are TRBV10-3 and TRBJ2-2; D gene ambiguous. Germline V CDR1 and CDR2: ENHRY, SYGVKD. V was shortened by 5 bases and J by 0 bases, with 4 bases between the two germline ends. The CDR3 runs to 13 residues. The CDR3 bases are TGTGCCATCAGTTACTCGAACACCGGGGAGCTGTTTTTT. It translates to CAISYSNTGELFF.

The rearrangement links TRBV5-5 to TRBJ2-7; 7 bases map to TRBD2. Germline CDR1 reads SGHKS; CDR2 reads YYEKEE (reference sequence). The CDR3 sequence is 14 residues long. J was trimmed by 2 bases and V by 4 bases; bases with no gene match: 6. CDR3 region: CASSPRGVTYEQYF. DNA for the CDR3: TGTGCCAGCAGCCCCCGGGGGGTAACCTACGAGCAGTACTTC.

The chain carries TRBV28 and TRBJ2-5, with D possibly called TRBD1 or TRBD2 (5 bases each). The germline CDR1 and CDR2 sequences are MDHEN and SYDVKM. V lost 3 bases, J lost 7 bases, and 18 bases lay in between. This CDR3 is 15 amino acids long. The CDR3 nucleotides read TGTGCCAGCAGTTTCTTGAAAAAAGGGGCGGGGACCCAGTACTTC. Its translation: CASSFLKKGAGTQYF.

The genes are TRBV4-1 and TRBJ1-2; D is unclear. V dropped 1 base and J dropped 2 bases, with 8 bases sitting between them. The CDR3 loop spans 14 amino acids. Germline V gene data show CDR1 as MGHRA and CDR2 as YSYEKL. The CDR3 is CASSQGSNNYGYTF. For the CDR3, the DNA is TGCGCCAGCAGCCAAGGGTCTAACAACTATGGCTACACCTTC.

The chain links TRBV27 to TRBJ2-3; 12 nucleotides match TRBD1. The CDR3 covers 17 residues. Germline values: CDR1 MNHEY, CDR2 SMNVEV (reference sequence). Losses at the gene ends were 5 bases for V and 3 bases for J; bases not matched to a gene: 9. Here the CDR3 reads CASSQTWDRGRTDTQYF. CDR3 in DNA: TGTGCCAGCAGTCAAACTTGGGACAGGGGGCGGACAGATACGCAGTATTTT.

The chain links TRBV2 to TRBJ2-2; D is ambiguous. Germline CDR1 and CDR2: SNHLY and FYNNEI. The ends were cut back, 7 bases at V and 4 bases at J, with 16 bases in the middle. The CDR3 sequence is 15 residues long. CDR3 DNA: TGTGCCAGCATCTCCGGGCCCGGCGGCACCGGGGAGCTGTTTTTT. This translates into CASISGPGGTGELFF.

This chain uses TRBV7-8 with TRBJ2-3; tentatively, D is TRBD2 (6 bases). Germline V gene lookup returns CDR1 SGHVS and CDR2 FQNEAQ. The CDR3 covers 14 residues. V lost 1 base and J lost 8, with 13 bases in between. The DNA for the CDR3 is TGTGCCAGCAGCTTAGTGGGCAGGGAGGTTACGCAGTATTTT. Its translation is CASSLVGREVTQYF.

This chain uses TRBV5-4 with TRBJ2-1; D is perhaps TRBD1 (6 bases). CDR1 and CDR2 from the germline V gene are SGHNT and YYREEE (reference sequence). The CDR3 sequence is 15 residues long. Trimming removed 3 bases at V and 2 bases at J, with 12 bases between. The CDR3 nucleotides read TGTGCCAGCAGCTCGCAAGGGGGTACCTACAATGAGCAGTTCTTC. As protein: CASSSQGGTYNEQFF.